This T cell receptor beta chain was recorded in a study of response to subunit inactivated influenza vaccine (dated 2018 in TCRdb). Background on the whole study: To follow how T cells responded to a trivalent subunit inactivated influenza vaccine, the researchers relied on deep quantitative profiling of the T cell receptor repertoire.

What the work shows at the level of the full study, not this receptor alone: It was suggested by the authors that each seasonal influenza vaccination may recruit only a limited number of new T cells.

This clonotype was counted only a few times. Its antigen is currently not known. Per-base quality was not reported, and no clone a single base away is much larger than it. The receptor library was made with RT-PCR. Sequencer: Illumina HiSeq 2500. Starting from the raw public reads, TCRdb applied fastp trimming at Q25, assembled clones with MiXCR and retained in-frame beta chains. Rows merge per CDR3 protein into single entries with the most common DNA and genes. This sample has fewer than 600,000 distinct CDR3 sequences in its table, and around 7.9% of those were observed once. The ten most abundant clones make up roughly 14% of the sample. CDR1 and CDR2, looked up from the germline V gene, are LGHNA and YNFKEQ. Reading from cysteine to phenylalanine, the CDR3 counts 15 amino acids. Just CDR3 DNA is preserved here, 45 bases in frame from base 1. V gives up 4 bases and J gives up 0 bases, and the segment between their germline ends measures 12 bases.

The chain was built from TRBV4-2 and TRBJ1-1; confidence is insufficient to name the D gene. Here the sequenced sample was PBMCs from blood, taken less than 30 months after vaccination. This TCR was sampled from a man aged 45 to 75 who received an inactivated influenza vaccine. Donor details come from another sample of the same person, matched by shared clones. The DNA sequence is given as TGTGCCAGCAGCCCAAGTAGGGTTGTGAACACTGAAGCTTTCTTT. Translated, it gives CASSPSRVVNTEAFF.